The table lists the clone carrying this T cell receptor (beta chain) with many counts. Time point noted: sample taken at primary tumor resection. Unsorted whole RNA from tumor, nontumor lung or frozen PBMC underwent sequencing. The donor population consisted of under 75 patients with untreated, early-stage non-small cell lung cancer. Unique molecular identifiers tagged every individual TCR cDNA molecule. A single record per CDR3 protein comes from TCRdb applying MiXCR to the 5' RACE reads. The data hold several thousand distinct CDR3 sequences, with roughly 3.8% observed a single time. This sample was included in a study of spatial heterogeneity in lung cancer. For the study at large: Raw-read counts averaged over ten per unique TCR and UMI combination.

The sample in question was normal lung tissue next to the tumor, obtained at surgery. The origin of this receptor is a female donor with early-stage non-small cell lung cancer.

Here the CDR3 reads CASSPRGGPDTQYF. In nucleotides, the CDR3 is TGTGCCAGCAGCCCCCGGGGGGGCCCAGATACGCAGTATTTT. The rearrangement joins TRBV7-2 to TRBJ2-3; 8 bases fit TRBD2. Germline trimming cut 5 bases from V and 4 bases from J; bases unmatched to any gene: 5. The CDR3 length is 14 residues. The germline V gene encodes CDR1 SGHTA and CDR2 FQGNSA.